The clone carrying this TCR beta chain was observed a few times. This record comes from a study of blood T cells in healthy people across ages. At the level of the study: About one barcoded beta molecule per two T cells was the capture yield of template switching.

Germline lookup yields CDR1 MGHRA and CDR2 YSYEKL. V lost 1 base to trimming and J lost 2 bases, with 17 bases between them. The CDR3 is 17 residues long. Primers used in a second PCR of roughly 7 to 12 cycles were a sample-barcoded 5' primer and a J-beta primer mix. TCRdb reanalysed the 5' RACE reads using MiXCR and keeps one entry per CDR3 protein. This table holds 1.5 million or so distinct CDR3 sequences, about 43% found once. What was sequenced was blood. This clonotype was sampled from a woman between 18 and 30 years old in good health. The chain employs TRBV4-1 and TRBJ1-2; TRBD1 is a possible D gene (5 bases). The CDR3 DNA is TGCGCCAGCAGCCAAGTGAGCCTCGACAGCGTAAACTATGGCTACACCTTC. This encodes CASSQVSLDSVNYGYTF.